Listed below are T cell receptor beta chains from one sample, sequenced in a study of human T cells and chemical hapten exposure. Using its own MiXCR run on the RACE reads, TCRdb lists one record per CDR3 protein. Altogether roughly 360,000 distinct CDR3 sequences are present, 4.8% being singletons, with the ten largest covering about 2.2%. Sequenced material: whole blood, taken in connection with sensitization to the hapten diphenylcyclopropenone (DPC). These receptors all stem from a woman aged 50 to 65 with alopecia areata. Some clones in this sample may be carry-over from other donors' samples. Each CDR3 is given with its conserved first and last residue. The D gene is left open where the match is weak. The size entry is marked missing in some rows and otherwise reads once, few, many or a size class.

j_gene	d_gene	v_gene	abundance	CDR3aa	CDR3nt
TRBJ2-3	TRBD1	TRBV10-1	many	CASSESTGATDTQYF	TGCGCCAGCAGTGAGTCGACAGGGGCGACAGATACGCAGTATTTT
TRBJ2-1	NA	TRBV12-3/TRBV12-4	NA	CASSSNIEQFF	TGTGCCAGCAGTTCCAACATTGAGCAGTTCTTC
TRBJ2-5	NA	TRBV6-1	NA	CASSEARGNQETQYF	TGTGCCAGCAGTGAAGCGCGTGGTAACCAAGAGACCCAGTACTTC
TRBJ2-3	NA	TRBV5-1	NA	CASSLGTEGTDTQYF	TGCGCCAGCAGCTTGGGGACAGAAGGCACAGATACGCAGTATTTT
TRBJ2-6	TRBD1	TRBV7-9	many	CASSPGQGSSGANVLTF	TGTGCCAGCAGCCCGGGACAGGGAAGCTCTGGGGCCAACGTCCTGACTTTC
TRBJ2-1	NA	TRBV28	few	CASSPNGYNEQFF	TGTGCCAGCAGCCCCAACGGCTACAATGAGCAGTTCTTC
TRBJ1-6	NA	TRBV5-1	many	CASSLVGAGRGSPLHF	TGCGCCAGCAGCTTGGTCGGAGCAGGGCGAGGTTCACCCCTCCACTTT
TRBJ1-6	NA	TRBV6-1	NA	CASSERVGSPLHF	TGTGCCAGCAGTGAAAGGGTGGGGTCACCCCTCCACTTT
TRBJ1-3	NA	TRBV5-1	few	CASSPDTGYSGNTIYF	TGCGCCAGCAGCCCGGATACAGGGTACTCTGGAAACACCATATATTTT
TRBJ2-1	NA	TRBV6-2/TRBV6-3	many	CASSYSGSEQFF	TGTGCCAGCAGTTACTCGGGGTCTGAGCAGTTCTTC
TRBJ1-1	NA	TRBV4-3	many	CASSQLMVGENTEAFF	TGCGCCAGCAGCCAATTAATGGTAGGGGAGAACACTGAAGCTTTCTTT
TRBJ2-3	TRBD2	TRBV28	few	CASRTDAGGRTDTQYF	TGTGCCAGCCGAACTGATGCGGGGGGCCGCACAGATACGCAGTATTTT
TRBJ2-4	NA	TRBV7-3	few	CASSASKGIQYF	TGTGCCAGCAGCGCGTCAAAAGGCATTCAGTACTTC
TRBJ2-3	NA	TRBV7-2	many	CASSLGPGDTQYF	TGTGCCAGCAGCTTGGGGCCGGGGGATACGCAGTATTTT
TRBJ2-1	NA	TRBV29-1	few	CSVEPGESYNEQFF	TGCAGCGTTGAACCCGGGGAATCCTACAATGAGCAGTTCTTC
TRBJ1-1	TRBD1	TRBV18	many	CASSARDRGASEAFF	TGTGCCAGCTCAGCCCGGGACAGGGGGGCCTCTGAAGCTTTCTTT
TRBJ1-6	NA	TRBV13	NA	CASSLGQGLGSPLHF	TGTGCCAGCAGCTTAGGGCAGGGTTTGGGTTCACCCCTCCACTTT
TRBJ1-5	NA	TRBV12-3/TRBV12-4	few	CASRMSGIYNQPQHF	TGTGCCAGCAGAATGTCAGGGATTTACAATCAGCCCCAGCATTTT
TRBJ2-7	NA	TRBV20-1	few	CSANPGYEQYF	TGCAGTGCCAACCCAGGGTACGAGCAGTACTTC
TRBJ2-7	NA	TRBV29-1	NA	CSVAEGNYEQYF	TGCAGCGTGGCTGAAGGGAACTACGAGCAGTACTTC
TRBJ2-7	TRBD2	TRBV9	many	CASSASGTRFDEQYF	TGTGCCAGCAGTGCATCCGGGACTAGATTCGACGAGCAGTACTTC
TRBJ1-1	NA	TRBV29-1	many	CSSSNLGLVGNTEAFF	TGCAGCTCCTCAAATTTGGGGTTAGTGGGAAACACTGAAGCTTTCTTT
TRBJ1-2	TRBD1	TRBV20-1	few	CSARVAGQGDGYTF	TGCAGTGCTAGAGTCGCGGGACAGGGGGATGGCTACACCTTC
TRBJ2-7	NA	TRBV9	many	CASSVGGGTYEQYF	TGTGCCAGCAGCGTTGGAGGGGGAACTTACGAGCAGTACTTC
TRBJ2-7	TRBD1	TRBV29-1	many	CSVVLPQGKYEQYF	TGCAGCGTTGTCTTGCCACAGGGGAAATACGAGCAGTACTTC
TRBJ1-5	NA	TRBV25-1	many	CASSEYGGNQPQHF	TGTGCCAGCAGTGAATATGGGGGGAATCAGCCCCAGCATTTT
TRBJ1-1	NA	TRBV4-2	many	CASSQGTLNTEAFF	TGTGCCAGCAGCCAGGGGACGCTGAACACTGAAGCTTTCTTT
TRBJ1-5	NA	TRBV12-3/TRBV12-4	few	CASSLGFSNQPQHF	TGTGCCAGCAGTTTAGGATTTAGCAATCAGCCCCAGCATTTT
TRBJ1-6	NA	TRBV20-1	few	CSARIDPHLGGSPLHF	TGCAGTGCTAGGATCGACCCTCACCTGGGGGGTTCACCCCTCCACTTT
TRBJ1-1	NA	TRBV4-3	many	CASSQDSRPNTEAFF	TGCGCCAGCAGCCAAGATTCCAGACCGAACACTGAAGCTTTCTTT
TRBJ2-5	TRBD2	TRBV24-1	few	CATSSTSGKQETQYF	TGTGCCACCAGCTCGACTAGCGGGAAACAAGAGACCCAGTACTTC
TRBJ2-3	NA	TRBV28	NA	CASSPDLGGSRRDTQYF	TGTGCCAGCAGTCCTGATTTGGGCGGCTCAAGAAGGGATACGCAGTATTTT
TRBJ1-1	NA	TRBV3-1	few	CASSGHGNTEAFF	TGTGCCAGCAGTGGACACGGGAACACTGAAGCTTTCTTT
TRBJ2-1	NA	TRBV6-1	NA	CASRSGEQFF	TGTGCCAGCAGATCTGGTGAGCAGTTCTTC
TRBJ2-7	NA	TRBV10-3	few	CAITTGSYEQYF	TGTGCCATCACGACCGGCTCCTACGAGCAGTACTTC
TRBJ1-4	NA	TRBV24-1	many	CATRRGVEKLFF	TGTGCCACCAGGAGGGGCGTCGAAAAACTGTTTTTT
TRBJ2-1	TRBD2	TRBV5-4	many	CASSSISGRGVVNEQFF	TGTGCCAGCAGCTCAATCAGCGGGAGGGGAGTTGTAAATGAGCAGTTCTTC
TRBJ1-2	TRBD1	TRBV27	many	CASSFDREDGYTF	TGTGCCAGCAGTTTCGACAGGGAGGATGGCTACACCTTC
TRBJ1-2	NA	TRBV29-1	many	CSVEDPGDRDYGYTF	TGCAGCGTTGAAGATCCGGGGGACCGCGACTATGGCTACACCTTC
TRBJ2-3	TRBD2	TRBV20-1	NA	CSARLAASTDTQYF	TGCAGTGCCCGACTAGCTGCCAGCACAGATACGCAGTATTTT
TRBJ2-1	TRBD2	TRBV7-2	many	CASSQAPLAGSSYNEQFF	TGTGCCAGCAGCCAAGCCCCACTAGCGGGGAGCTCCTACAATGAGCAGTTCTTC
TRBJ1-5	NA	TRBV28	many	CASSSTQPQHF	TGTGCCAGCAGCTCTACTCAGCCCCAGCATTTT
TRBJ2-1	TRBD2	TRBV11-2	many	CASSAKGLAEVYNEQFF	TGTGCCAGCAGCGCCAAGGGACTAGCGGAGGTGTACAATGAGCAGTTCTTC
TRBJ2-2	NA	TRBV6-5	NA	CASSYPGPNTGELFF	TGTGCCAGCAGTTACCCAGGGCCGAACACCGGGGAGCTGTTTTTT
TRBJ1-5	NA	TRBV27	many	CASSLQGMGQPQHF	TGTGCCAGCAGTTTGCAGGGAATGGGGCAGCCCCAGCATTTT
TRBJ2-5	NA	TRBV7-6	many	CASIGTVQETQYF	TGTGCCAGCATCGGGACTGTACAAGAGACCCAGTACTTC
TRBJ2-1	NA	TRBV7-9	many	CASSLVRTEQFF	TGTGCCAGCAGCTTAGTAAGGACTGAGCAGTTCTTC
TRBJ1-6	NA	TRBV6-2/TRBV6-3	NA	CASRGQRWRNSPLHF	TGTGCCAGCAGGGGCCAGCGTTGGCGGAATTCACCCCTCCACTTT
TRBJ2-1	NA	TRBV7-2	few	CASSLVAGRNEQFF	TGTGCCAGCAGCTTAGTGGCGGGCCGTAATGAGCAGTTCTTC
TRBJ2-1	TRBD2	TRBV5-1	many	CASSPSHTSGGEGFF	TGCGCCAGCAGCCCATCCCACACTAGCGGGGGTGAAGGGTTCTTC
TRBJ1-1	NA	TRBV12-3/TRBV12-4	few	CASTSLRVETEAFF	TGTGCCAGCACCAGCCTTCGGGTAGAAACTGAAGCTTTCTTT